These T cell receptor beta chains were read from a single sample in a study of early T cells in non-severe SARS-CoV-2 infection. TCRdb reanalysed the 5' RACE reads using MiXCR and keeps one entry per CDR3 protein. Of about 50,000 distinct CDR3 sequences listed, less than 10% are singletons. The sample was whole blood, taken at baseline. The receptors originated from an adult who was a healthcare worker with PCR-confirmed SARS-CoV-2 infection or an uninfected control (not recorded which). The CDR3 runs from the conserved cysteine through the conserved F or W. A D gene is named only where the DNA matches it firmly. Size tells how often a clone was seen (once, few, many) or the class of an expanded clone, and some rows leave it out.

NA,TRBV12-3/TRBV12-4,TRBJ1-2,many,TGTGCCAGCAGTTTGTTATTGGGTTCCTATGGCTACACCTTC,CASSLLLGSYGYTF
NA,TRBV9,TRBJ1-6,NA,TGTGCCAGCAGCGTAGGGTCGGACCAATCCCTCCACTTT,CASSVGSDQSLHF
NA,TRBV7-9,TRBJ2-3,NA,TGTGCCAGCAGCTTAGGAGTCACAGATACGCAGTATTTT,CASSLGVTDTQYF
TRBD2,TRBV14,TRBJ2-1,many,TGTGCCAGCAGCCCCCGACTAGCGGGGGGTGGCAATGAGCAGTTCTTC,CASSPRLAGGGNEQFF
NA,TRBV1,TRBJ1-1,few,TGCACCAGCAGCCAACCAGGGAACACTGAAGCTTTCTTT,CTSSQPGNTEAFF
NA,TRBV7-9,TRBJ1-2,few,TGTGCCAGCAGCCGTCAGGGAACGAATGGCTACACCTTC,CASSRQGTNGYTF
NA,TRBV7-2,TRBJ2-7,many,TGTGCCAGCAGCACCTTGACAGTTCCCTACGAGCAGTACTTC,CASSTLTVPYEQYF
NA,TRBV28,TRBJ2-3,NA,TGTGCCAGCACAAGGACCCCGGATACGCAGTATTTT,CASTRTPDTQYF
TRBD1,TRBV24-1,TRBJ2-3,many,TGTGCCACCAGTGACCCTCCGGGACAGGGTGGAGGGCAGTATTTT,CATSDPPGQGGGQYF
TRBD1,TRBV7-9,TRBJ1-2,many,TGTGCCAGCAGCTGGGGGACAGCCCCAACGGGAGGCTACACCTTC,CASSWGTAPTGGYTF
TRBD1,TRBV7-2,TRBJ1-5,few,TGTGCCAGCAGCTTAACGGGACAGGGACTCAATCAGCCCCAGCATTTT,CASSLTGQGLNQPQHF
NA,TRBV5-8,TRBJ2-7,many,TGTGCCAGCAGCTTGGGCAGTAGCTCCTACGAGCAGTACTTC,CASSLGSSSYEQYF
NA,TRBV7-9,TRBJ2-5,few,TGTGCCAGCAGCTGGGCGGACCGGAAGACCCAGTACTTC,CASSWADRKTQYF
TRBD1,TRBV28,TRBJ1-2,NA,TGTGCCAGCAGGTCCCCCGGGACAGGGGGTTATGGCTACACCTTC,CASRSPGTGGYGYTF
NA,TRBV28,TRBJ1-2,few,TGTGCTTGGGCCGGTAGGGGCAGCTATGGCTACACCTTC,CAWAGRGSYGYTF
NA,TRBV18,TRBJ1-4,many,TGTGCCAGCTCACCAGGGGTCGGTGAAAAACTGTTTTTT,CASSPGVGEKLFF
NA,TRBV30,TRBJ2-2,many,TGTGCCTGGAGCCCACCGGGGGTCACCGGGGAGCTGTTTTTT,CAWSPPGVTGELFF
NA,TRBV7-9,TRBJ2-3,NA,TGTGCCAGCAGCTTAGGGACTAGCACAGATACGCAGTATTTT,CASSLGTSTDTQYF
NA,TRBV30,TRBJ1-2,few,TGTGCCTGGACAAGAGCCCGACGGGACTATGGCTACACCTTC,CAWTRARRDYGYTF
NA,TRBV5-1,TRBJ1-6,few,TGCGCCAGCAGCTTGGAGGCAGGGAGTCGGAATTCACCCCTCCACTTT,CASSLEAGSRNSPLHF
TRBD2,TRBV7-3,TRBJ2-3,NA,TGTGCCAGCAGCTTAAAACTAGCGGGAGGCACAGATACGCAGTATTTT,CASSLKLAGGTDTQYF
TRBD1,TRBV27,TRBJ2-3,many,TGTGCCAGCAGTTCCCGGGACAGGGCGACAGATACGCAGTATTTT,CASSSRDRATDTQYF
NA,TRBV7-9,TRBJ1-5,once,TGTGCCAGCAGTCAAGGGGGGGATCAGCCCCAGCATTTT,CASSQGGDQPQHF
NA,TRBV4-3,TRBJ1-1,NA,TGCGCCAGCAGCCAAGATACAGGGATCTCGAACACTGAAGCTTTCTTT,CASSQDTGISNTEAFF
NA,TRBV29-1,TRBJ1-1,few,TGCAGCGTTGAGGTTATAGTGAACACTGAAGCTTTCTTT,CSVEVIVNTEAFF
NA,TRBV11-2,TRBJ1-5,NA,TGTGCCAGCAGCTTATCTGAGGGGAACCAGCCCCAGCATTTT,CASSLSEGNQPQHF
TRBD2,TRBV7-2,TRBJ2-7,few,TGTGCCAGCAGCTTCAAGAGCGGGGGGGTCCACGAGCAGTACTTC,CASSFKSGGVHEQYF
NA,TRBV6-2/TRBV6-3,TRBJ1-6,many,TGTGCCAGCACCCAGCCCATTACGGATTCACCCCTCCACTTT,CASTQPITDSPLHF
NA,TRBV7-9,TRBJ2-1,few,TGTGCCAGCACCTCCGGTACAATCTATGAGCAGTTCTTC,CASTSGTIYEQFF
TRBD1,TRBV19,TRBJ1-5,many,TGTGCCAGTAACCAACAGGGGCGGGAGCCCCAGCATTTT,CASNQQGREPQHF
NA,TRBV9,TRBJ2-3,NA,TGTGCCAGCAGCGGAACTGACAGGAGCACAGATACGCAGTATTTT,CASSGTDRSTDTQYF
TRBD2,TRBV29-1,TRBJ2-3,many,TGCAGCGTTGTTTCGGAGGGAGGGACAGATACGCAGTATTTT,CSVVSEGGTDTQYF
NA,TRBV6-5,TRBJ1-3,NA,TGTGCCAGCAGTTACCAAAGCTCTGGAAACACCATATATTTT,CASSYQSSGNTIYF
TRBD1,TRBV12-3/TRBV12-4,TRBJ2-5,many,TGTGCCACTGGCCCAGGGGGACAAGAGACCCAGTACTTC,CATGPGGQETQYF
TRBD1,TRBV3-1,TRBJ2-1,few,TGTGCCAACAGTCCCGGGACAGGGGCAAACAATGAGCAGTTCTTC,CANSPGTGANNEQFF
TRBD2,TRBV5-1,TRBJ2-3,few,TGCGCCAGCAGGAGGGCTAGCGGAAACAATGGGGCAGATACGCAGTATTTT,CASRRASGNNGADTQYF
NA,TRBV21-1,TRBJ1-1,NA,TGTGCCAGCAGCAAAGGCGACAAGAACACTGAAGCTTTCTTT,CASSKGDKNTEAFF
TRBD1,TRBV18,TRBJ2-3,NA,TGTGCCAGCTCACCAGCCGGACAGGGTGGCACAGATACGCAGTATTTT,CASSPAGQGGTDTQYF
NA,TRBV2,TRBJ1-2,NA,TGTGCCAGCAGTGAAGCGGCCGCGGCTCCTATGGAGGGCTACACCTTC,CASSEAAAAPMEGYTF
NA,TRBV29-1,TRBJ1-5,few,TGCAGCGCCGGAGGGAGCAATCAGCCCCAGCATTTT,CSAGGSNQPQHF
NA,TRBV5-1,TRBJ1-3,few,TGCGCCAGCAGCTCCCAAGGGGGTCTTTACTCTGGAAACACCATATATTTT,CASSSQGGLYSGNTIYF
NA,TRBV10-3,TRBJ1-2,many,TGTGCCATCAGCCCAGAAGGGCAGGGTCCGGGCTACACCTTC,CAISPEGQGPGYTF
NA,TRBV6-2/TRBV6-3,TRBJ1-1,NA,TGTGCCAGCGCAGGGTTCACTGAAGCTTTCTTT,CASAGFTEAFF
NA,TRBV14,TRBJ2-6,NA,TGTGCCAGCAGAAGATCCGGATCTGGGGCCAACGTCCTGACTTTC,CASRRSGSGANVLTF
NA,TRBV28,TRBJ2-5,NA,TGTGCCACCCGAGAGGTTGCGGAGACCCAGTACTTC,CATREVAETQYF
TRBD2,TRBV7-2,TRBJ2-7,many,TGTGCCAGCAGCTTAGTCCTAGCGGGAGCCTACGAGCAGTACTTC,CASSLVLAGAYEQYF
NA,TRBV7-9,TRBJ1-1,NA,TGTGCCAGCAGCTTTAGTTACATGAACACTGAAGCTTTCTTT,CASSFSYMNTEAFF
NA,TRBV28,TRBJ2-1,NA,TGTGCCAGCAGTCCGCCTCCGAGGCGTGATGAGCAGTTCTTC,CASSPPPRRDEQFF